This TCR beta chain is drawn from a study of T cell repertoires in cytomegalovirus infection. Study overall: Indications of both CMV infection and matching HLA type were provided by public TCR beta signatures.

TCRdb redid the calling of the reads with MiXCR, one entry per CDR3 protein. The sample shows under 350,000 distinct CDR3 sequences, approximately 8.9% of them seen only once. The germline V gene has CDR1 SGHTA and CDR2 FQGTGA. V lost 2 bases and J 4 bases, leaving 14 bases between the germline ends. The CDR3 is 16 residues long. Many counts were recorded for this clonotype. Sequences were obtained from PBMCs. The clonotype comes from a human donor in good health (CMV status not recorded). Some clones in this sample may be carry-over from other donors' samples. The chain carries TRBV7-3 and TRBJ2-2; D ambiguous. CDR3 protein: CASSLAPGSVTGELFF. The CDR3 region has the DNA TGTGCCAGCAGCTTAGCCCCGGGTTCGGTCACCGGGGAGCTGTTTTTT.